The entry below gives a single T cell receptor beta chain sequence along with its context. The sample belongs to a study of blood T cell repertoires in COVID-19. Whole-study context: Both acute and convalescent COVID-19 samples were obtained from the United States, Italy and Spain. Nucleic acid was either cDNA or gDNA, and it came from T cells, B-cell-depleted T cells, or PBMCs.

Authors' processing steps: Reference gene primer amplification yielded estimated nucleated cell counts. Sequencing was performed with immunoSEQ multiplex PCR; in TCRdb, only in-frame clones are kept and a portion is missing. D and trimming come from the DNA, and the V and J calls and clone size come from that table. The sample includes 80,000 to 90,000 clones, around 85% of them seen just once. The TCR originated in a woman in her 70s with acute or convalescent COVID-19. The sample consisted of peripheral blood.

The DNA for the CDR3 is TGTGCCACCTCGGACAGGGGGTCTGGCTACACCTTC. This encodes CATSDRGSGYTF. The rearrangement links TRBV10-3 to TRBJ1-2; TRBD1 matches 10 bases. The CDR3 is 12 amino acids. From germline, CDR1 is ENHRY and CDR2 SYGVKD. Losses at the gene ends were 10 bases for V and 7 bases for J; bases not matched to a gene: 6.